This TCR beta chain was recovered during a study of a mutant IDH1 vaccine in newly diagnosed glioma. Remarks on this clone: What it recognizes is unknown.

Time point of the sample: week 23, last vaccination. Alongside topical imiquimod, each dose of vaccine comprised 300 ug of mutant IDH1 20-mer peptide. TCRdb keeps only in-frame clones here, not all; method: immunoSEQ multiplex PCR. The data hold tens of thousands of clones, with more than 75% observed a single time. The CDR3 runs to 16 residues. Germline V gene data show CDR1 as ENHRY and CDR2 as SYGVKD. With 2 bases clipped from V and 4 bases from J, the junction kept 10 bases outside the gene matches. The sequencing used PBMCs, collected from a glioma patient whose treatment included an IDH1 peptide vaccine. The TCR comes from a man aged 35 to 55 with glioma. The chain has TRBV10-3 and TRBJ2-5; 7 bases are shared with TRBD2. The CDR3 loop is CAISEPLGGKGETQYF. In DNA form, the CDR3 reads TGTGCCATCAGTGAGCCCCTGGGGGGGAAGGGAGAGACCCAGTACTTC.